This T cell receptor (beta chain) comes out of a study of blood T cell repertoires in COVID-19 (dated by TCRdb to 2020 to 2021). About the full investigation: Samples from collaborators originated in the United States, Italy and Spain and spanned both the acute and convalescent phases of COVID-19. The material from the prospective study consisted of cDNA or gDNA derived from T cells, B-cell-depleted T cells, or PBMCs. Nearly every sample came with metadata listing a de-identified subject ID, COVID-19 status, age in years and sex. The repertoires were made available in a free public database intended to serve as a resource for research on the immune response to SARS-CoV-2. The samples were drawn from two sources: the first 160 participants of the ongoing ImmuneRACE study, and fewer than 1,500 subjects contributed by 6 global collaborators. The dataset comprised deeply sampled blood TCRbeta repertoires from subjects exposed to, actively infected with, or recovered from COVID-19. Where HLA class I and class II types were available, the types were taken from metadata supplied by the sample provider, not from assay-based typing.

Concerning this clone: It lacks a known antigen. Base-call qualities are not available, and no considerably larger clone is one nucleotide away.

What the study reported, not specific to this receptor: Clinical and demographic metadata were provided uncurated, with the amount varying by source and participant.

One collaborating source in Seattle enrolled patients during active infection and followed them longitudinally through the course of disease. Each collaborating institution followed its own protocols to collect whole blood in K2EDTA tubes. For TCRbeta analysis, collaborators shipped samples in one of three forms: frozen whole blood, isolated PBMCs, or DNA extracted from either of those sample types. The immunoSEQ Assay, a bias-controlled multiplex PCR, was used to amplify TCRbeta CDR3 regions from genomic DNA. In the original analysis: The number of nucleated cells in each sample was estimated from the amplification of reference gene primers within the assay. To quantify the absolute abundance of each unique TCRbeta CDR3 rearrangement, sequence reads were collapsed and filtered. For each sample, productive Simpson clonality was calculated as the square root of Simpson's diversity index across productive rearrangements. TCRdb took over this immuneACCESS table, retaining in-frame rearrangements with V and J assigned. Such tables are incomplete; in checked studies, under half of the missing clones stem from an unresolved V gene, and the remainder is unexplained. D and trimming were read from the DNA, whereas the V and J calls and clone size are those reported in that table. In this sample the table shows approximately 400,000 clones, around 89% of which occur a single time. 10% to 15% of the sample is held by the ten biggest clonotypes.

From cysteine to phenylalanine, the CDR3 is 11 amino acids long. Only the CDR3 DNA is retained, 33 bases long and in frame from the first base. CDR1 and CDR2 (SGHRS, YFSETQ) derive from the germline V gene. V lost 3 bases and J lost 8 bases, and the count of bases not matched to a germline gene is 1. This TCR came from a woman aged 50 to 60 with COVID-19, enrolled during active disease. Sequenced material: peripheral blood. Recombination connected TRBV5-1 to TRBJ1-2; a stretch of 7 junction bases matches TRBD1. At the DNA level, the sequence is TGCGCCAGCAGCTCAGGGGGAGGCTACACCTTC. This sequence encodes CASSSGGGYTF. Extended through the reference TRBV5-1 and TRBJ1-2 proteins, this CDR3 yields the full variable domain: KAGVTQTPRYLIKTRGQQVTLSCSPISGHRSVSWYQQTPGQGLQFLFEYFSETQRNKGNFPGRFSGRQFSNSRSEMNVSTLELGDSALYLCASSSGGGYTFGSGTRLTVV.